Sequencing of this T cell receptor (beta chain) was carried out in a study of cytomegalovirus exposure and HLA in healthy donors. Broader study findings: V- and J-gene trimming in TCR beta was tied to a missense DCLRE1C variant by an analysis performed later. A later analysis associated around 17,000 TCR beta sequences with HLA alleles at a 0.05 false discovery rate. Three of the chains that were CMV-associated were confirmed in vitro to be specific for CMV antigens.

Trimming stripped 1 base from V and 0 bases from J, with 12 bases between. The length of the CDR3 is 16 residues. The germline CDR1 and CDR2 sequences are MNHEY and SVGAGI. This clone was found once. The antigen remains undetermined. Primers: 60 Vbeta forward and 13 Jbeta reverse. TCRdb's copy holds only in-frame clones and misses some; the assay was immunoSEQ multiplex PCR. The sample has 270,000 or so clones; roughly 91% are singletons. The clonotype was recovered from a girl aged 2-10 years in good health and CMV-seronegative. Specimen: PBMCs. The chain couples TRBV6-5 to TRBJ1-2; a possible D gene is TRBD1 (5 bases). CDR3 sequence: CASSYFRQGSNYGYTF. CDR3 sequence (DNA): TGTGCCAGCAGTTACTTCCGCCAGGGCTCTAACTATGGCTACACCTTC.